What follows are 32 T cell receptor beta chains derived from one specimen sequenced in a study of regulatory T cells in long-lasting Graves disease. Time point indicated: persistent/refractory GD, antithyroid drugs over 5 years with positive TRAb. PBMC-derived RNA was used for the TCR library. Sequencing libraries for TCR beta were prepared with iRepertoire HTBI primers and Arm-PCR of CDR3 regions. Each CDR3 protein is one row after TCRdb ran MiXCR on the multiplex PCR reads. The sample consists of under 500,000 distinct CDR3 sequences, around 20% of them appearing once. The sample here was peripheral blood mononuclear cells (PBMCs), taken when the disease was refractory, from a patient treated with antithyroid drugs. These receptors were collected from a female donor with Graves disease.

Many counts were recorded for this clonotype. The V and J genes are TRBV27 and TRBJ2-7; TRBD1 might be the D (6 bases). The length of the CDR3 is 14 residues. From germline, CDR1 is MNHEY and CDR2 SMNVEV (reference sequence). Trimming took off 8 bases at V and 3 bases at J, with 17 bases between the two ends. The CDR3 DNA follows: TGTGCCAGCGCGAGCCAGGGGATCCTCTACGAGCAGTACTTC. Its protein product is CASASQGILYEQYF.

The CDR3 sequence is CASSLGLAGAWPYNEQFF. DNA of the CDR3: TGTGCCAGCAGTCTTGGACTAGCGGGAGCTTGGCCCTACAATGAGCAGTTCTTC. This chain connects TRBV28 to TRBJ2-1, with 13 bases fitting TRBD2. The junction had 9 bases not matched to a gene; V was cut back by 5 bases and J by 2 bases. The CDR3 runs 18 residues. From germline, CDR1 is MDHEN and CDR2 SYDVKM.

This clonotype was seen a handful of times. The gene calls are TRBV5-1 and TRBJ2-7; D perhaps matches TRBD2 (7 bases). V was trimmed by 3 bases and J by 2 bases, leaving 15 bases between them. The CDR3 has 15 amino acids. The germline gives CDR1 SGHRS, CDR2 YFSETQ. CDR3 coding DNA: TGCGCCAGCAGCTGGGCCGTAGGGGGGGCCTACGAGCAGTACTTC. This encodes CASSWAVGGAYEQYF.

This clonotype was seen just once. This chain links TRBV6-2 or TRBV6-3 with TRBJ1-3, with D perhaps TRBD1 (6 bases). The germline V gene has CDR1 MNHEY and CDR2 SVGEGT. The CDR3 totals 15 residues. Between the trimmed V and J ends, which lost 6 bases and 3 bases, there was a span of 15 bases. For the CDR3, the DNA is TGTGCCAGCAGCGCCGCAGGGGCAGTTGGAAACACCATATATTTT. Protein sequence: CASSAAGAVGNTIYF.

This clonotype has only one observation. The CDR3 is CSARDPATIYF. DNA for the CDR3: TGCAGTGCTAGAGACCCAGCCACCATATATTTT. The rearrangement uses TRBV20-1 and TRBJ1-3; D unresolved. This CDR3 contains 11 residues. Trimming took 0 bases from V and 9 from J, leaving 6 bases between them. Germline V gene sequence: CDR1 DFQATT, CDR2 SNEGSKA (reference sequence).

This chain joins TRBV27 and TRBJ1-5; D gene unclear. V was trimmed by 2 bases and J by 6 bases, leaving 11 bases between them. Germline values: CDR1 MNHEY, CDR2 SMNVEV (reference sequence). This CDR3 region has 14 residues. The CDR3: CASSLGYASQPQHF. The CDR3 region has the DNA TGTGCCAGCAGTTTAGGGTATGCCTCTCAGCCCCAGCATTTT.

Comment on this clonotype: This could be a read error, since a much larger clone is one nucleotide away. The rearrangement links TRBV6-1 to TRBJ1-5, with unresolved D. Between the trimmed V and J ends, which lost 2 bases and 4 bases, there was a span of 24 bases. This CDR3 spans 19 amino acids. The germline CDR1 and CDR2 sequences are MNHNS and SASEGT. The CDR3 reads CASSEQFRDIFTENQPQHF. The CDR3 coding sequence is TGTGCCAGCAGTGAACAATTCCGGGATATCTTTACAGAAAATCAGCCCCAGCATTTT.

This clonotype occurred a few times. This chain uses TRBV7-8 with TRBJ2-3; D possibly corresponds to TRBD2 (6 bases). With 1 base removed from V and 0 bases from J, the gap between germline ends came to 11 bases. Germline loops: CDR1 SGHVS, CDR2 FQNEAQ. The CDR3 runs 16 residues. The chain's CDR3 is CASSLEAGWSTDTQYF. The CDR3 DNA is TGTGCCAGCAGCTTAGAGGCGGGATGGAGCACAGATACGCAGTATTTT. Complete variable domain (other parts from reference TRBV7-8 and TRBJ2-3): GAGVSQSPRYKVAKRGQDVALRCDPISGHVSLFWYQQALGQGPEFLTYFQNEAQLDKSGLPSDRFFAERPEGSVSTLKIQRTQQEDSAVYLCASSLEAGWSTDTQYFGPGTRLTVL.

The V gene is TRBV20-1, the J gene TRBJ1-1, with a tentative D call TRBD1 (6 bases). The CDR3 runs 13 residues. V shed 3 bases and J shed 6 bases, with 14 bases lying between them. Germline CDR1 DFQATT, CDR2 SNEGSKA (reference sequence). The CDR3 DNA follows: TGCAGTGCTAGGAAAATACAGGGACCTGAAGCTTTCTTT. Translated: CSARKIQGPEAFF.

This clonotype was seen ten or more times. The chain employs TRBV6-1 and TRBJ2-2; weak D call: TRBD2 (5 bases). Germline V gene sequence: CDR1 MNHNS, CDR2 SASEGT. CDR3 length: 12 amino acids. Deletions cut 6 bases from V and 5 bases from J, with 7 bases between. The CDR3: CASRSGTGELFF. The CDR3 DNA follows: TGTGCCAGCAGATCGGGGACCGGGGAGCTGTTTTTT.

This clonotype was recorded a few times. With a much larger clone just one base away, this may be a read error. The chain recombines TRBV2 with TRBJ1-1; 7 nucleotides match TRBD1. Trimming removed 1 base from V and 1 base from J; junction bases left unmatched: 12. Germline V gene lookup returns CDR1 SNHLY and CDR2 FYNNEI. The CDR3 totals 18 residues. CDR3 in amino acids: CASSEVGGRGSANTEAFF. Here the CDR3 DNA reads TGTGCCAGCAGTGAAGTGGGGGGCAGGGGGTCGGCGAACACTGAAGCTTTCTTT.

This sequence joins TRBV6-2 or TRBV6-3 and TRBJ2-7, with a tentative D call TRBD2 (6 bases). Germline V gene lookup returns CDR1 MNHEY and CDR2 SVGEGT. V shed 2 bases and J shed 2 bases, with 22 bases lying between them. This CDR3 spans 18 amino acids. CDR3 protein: CASSYPSHTSRKAYEQYF. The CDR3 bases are TGTGCCAGCAGTTACCCATCCCATACTAGCAGAAAAGCCTACGAGCAGTACTTC.

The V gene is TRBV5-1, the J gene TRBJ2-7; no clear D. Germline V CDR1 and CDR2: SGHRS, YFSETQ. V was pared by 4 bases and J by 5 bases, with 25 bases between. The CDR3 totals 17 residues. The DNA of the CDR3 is TGCGCCAGCAGCCTACCGCAAATTGATCACAGCAGCGACGAGCAGTACTTC. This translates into CASSLPQIDHSSDEQYF.

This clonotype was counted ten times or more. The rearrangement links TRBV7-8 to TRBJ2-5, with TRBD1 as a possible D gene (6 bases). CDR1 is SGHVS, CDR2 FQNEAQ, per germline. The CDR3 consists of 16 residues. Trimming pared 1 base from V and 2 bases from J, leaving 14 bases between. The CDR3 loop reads CASSLVVGTTQETQYF. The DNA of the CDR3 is TGTGCCAGCAGCTTAGTCGTTGGGACAACGCAAGAGACCCAGTACTTC.

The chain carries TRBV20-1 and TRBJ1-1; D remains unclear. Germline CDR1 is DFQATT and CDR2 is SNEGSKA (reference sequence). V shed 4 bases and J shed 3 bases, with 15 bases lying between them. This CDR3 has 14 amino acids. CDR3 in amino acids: CSANWVGVDTEAFF. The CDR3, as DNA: TGCAGTGCTAACTGGGTTGGGGTAGACACTGAAGCTTTCTTT.

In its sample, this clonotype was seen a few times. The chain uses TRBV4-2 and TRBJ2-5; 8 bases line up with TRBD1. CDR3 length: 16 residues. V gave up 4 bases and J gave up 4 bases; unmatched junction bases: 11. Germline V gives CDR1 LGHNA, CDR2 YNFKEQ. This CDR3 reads CASSPEQGAGRETQYF. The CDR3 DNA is TGTGCCAGCAGCCCGGAGCAGGGGGCTGGTAGAGAGACCCAGTACTTC.

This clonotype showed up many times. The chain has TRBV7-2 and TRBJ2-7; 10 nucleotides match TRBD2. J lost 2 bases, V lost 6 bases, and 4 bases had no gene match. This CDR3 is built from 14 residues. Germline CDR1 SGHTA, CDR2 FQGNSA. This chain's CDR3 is CASRLAGFAYEQYF. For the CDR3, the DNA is TGTGCCAGCAGACTAGCGGGATTCGCCTACGAGCAGTACTTC.

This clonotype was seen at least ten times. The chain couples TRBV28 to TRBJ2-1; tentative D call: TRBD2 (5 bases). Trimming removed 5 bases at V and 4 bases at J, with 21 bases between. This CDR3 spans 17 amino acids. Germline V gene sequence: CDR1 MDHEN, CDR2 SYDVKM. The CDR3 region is CASSPNHLPSGYNEQFF. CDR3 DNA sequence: TGTGCCAGCAGTCCAAACCACCTGCCGAGCGGTTACAATGAGCAGTTCTTC. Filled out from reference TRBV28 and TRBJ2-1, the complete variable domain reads DVKVTQSSRYLVKRTGEKVFLECVQDMDHENMFWYRQDPGLGLRLIYFSYDVKMKEKGDIPEGYSVSREKKERFSLILESASTNQTSMYLCASSPNHLPSGYNEQFFGPGTRLTVL.

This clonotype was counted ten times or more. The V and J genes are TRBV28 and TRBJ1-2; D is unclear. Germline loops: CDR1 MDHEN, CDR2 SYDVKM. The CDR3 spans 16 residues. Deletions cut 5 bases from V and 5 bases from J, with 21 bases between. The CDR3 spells CASSPPGLSPKYGYTF. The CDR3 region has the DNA TGTGCCAGCAGTCCTCCCGGCCTCTCCCCAAAATATGGCTACACCTTC.

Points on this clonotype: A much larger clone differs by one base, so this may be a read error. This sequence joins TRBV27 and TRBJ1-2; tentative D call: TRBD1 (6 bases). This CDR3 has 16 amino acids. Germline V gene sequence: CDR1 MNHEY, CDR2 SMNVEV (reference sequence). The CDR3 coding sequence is TGTGCCAGCAGTTTAGAGCCCACAGGGTCTTTTGGTGGCTACGCCTTC. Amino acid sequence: CASSLEPTGSFGGYAF.

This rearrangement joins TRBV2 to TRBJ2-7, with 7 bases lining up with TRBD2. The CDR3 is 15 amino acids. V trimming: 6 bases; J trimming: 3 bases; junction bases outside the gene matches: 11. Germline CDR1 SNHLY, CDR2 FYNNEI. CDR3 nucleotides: TGTGCCAGCAGAGACGGGACTAACCCATACTACGAGCAGTACTTC. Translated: CASRDGTNPYYEQYF.

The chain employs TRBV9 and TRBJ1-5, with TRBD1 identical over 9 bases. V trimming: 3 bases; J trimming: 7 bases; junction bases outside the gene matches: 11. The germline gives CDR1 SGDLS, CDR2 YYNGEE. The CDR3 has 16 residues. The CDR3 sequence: CASSAGTGTPEQPQHF. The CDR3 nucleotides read TGTGCCAGCAGCGCGGGGACAGGGACCCCCGAACAGCCCCAGCATTTT.

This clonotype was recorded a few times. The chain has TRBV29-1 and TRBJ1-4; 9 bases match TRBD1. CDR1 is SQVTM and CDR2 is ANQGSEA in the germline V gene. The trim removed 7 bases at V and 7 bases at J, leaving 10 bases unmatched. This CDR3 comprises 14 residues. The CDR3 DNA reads TGCAGCGCCTTCCTTAGACAGGGGGGTGAAAAACTGTTTTTT. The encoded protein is CSAFLRQGGEKLFF.

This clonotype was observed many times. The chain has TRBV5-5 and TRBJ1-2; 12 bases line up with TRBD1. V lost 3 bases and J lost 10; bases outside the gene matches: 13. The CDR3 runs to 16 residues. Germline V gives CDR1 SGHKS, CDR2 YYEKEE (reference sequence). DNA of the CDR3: TGTGCCAGCAGCTCTCCGGGGACAGGGGGCGCATCGGACTACACCTTC. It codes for CASSSPGTGGASDYTF.

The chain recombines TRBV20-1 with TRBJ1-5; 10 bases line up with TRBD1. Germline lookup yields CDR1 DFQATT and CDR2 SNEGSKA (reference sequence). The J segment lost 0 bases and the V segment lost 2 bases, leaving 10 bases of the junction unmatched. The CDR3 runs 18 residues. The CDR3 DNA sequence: TGCAGTGCTAGAAACCAGAGCCGGGACAGGGGTAGCAATCAGCCCCAGCATTTT. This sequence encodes CSARNQSRDRGSNQPQHF.

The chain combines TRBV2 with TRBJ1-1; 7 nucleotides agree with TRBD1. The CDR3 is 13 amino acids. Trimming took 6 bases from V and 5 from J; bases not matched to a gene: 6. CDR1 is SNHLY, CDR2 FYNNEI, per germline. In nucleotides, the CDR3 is TGTGCCAGCAGGCCCAGGGACAGTACTGAAGCTTTCTTT. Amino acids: CASRPRDSTEAFF.

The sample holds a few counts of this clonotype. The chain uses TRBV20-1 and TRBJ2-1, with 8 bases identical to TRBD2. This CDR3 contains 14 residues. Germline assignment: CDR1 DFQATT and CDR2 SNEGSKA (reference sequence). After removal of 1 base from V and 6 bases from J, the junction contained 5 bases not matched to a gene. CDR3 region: CSARGLAGLNEQFF. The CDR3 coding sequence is TGCAGTGCTAGAGGCCTAGCGGGCCTCAATGAGCAGTTCTTC.

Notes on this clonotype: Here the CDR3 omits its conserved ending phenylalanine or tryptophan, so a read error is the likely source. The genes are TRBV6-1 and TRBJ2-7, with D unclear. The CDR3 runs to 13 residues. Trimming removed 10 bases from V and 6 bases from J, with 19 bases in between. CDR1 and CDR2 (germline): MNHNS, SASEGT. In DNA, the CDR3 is TGTGCCACGTCCCAGGAGTTTTGGAGCGAGCAGTACTGC. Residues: CATSQEFWSEQYC.

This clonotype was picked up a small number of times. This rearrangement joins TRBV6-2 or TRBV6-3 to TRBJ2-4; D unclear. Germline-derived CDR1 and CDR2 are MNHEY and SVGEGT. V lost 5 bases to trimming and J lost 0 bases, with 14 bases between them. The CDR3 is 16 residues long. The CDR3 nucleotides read TGTGCCAGCAGTACCTGGACCGCTCTAGCCAAAAACATTCAGTACTTC. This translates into CASSTWTALAKNIQYF.

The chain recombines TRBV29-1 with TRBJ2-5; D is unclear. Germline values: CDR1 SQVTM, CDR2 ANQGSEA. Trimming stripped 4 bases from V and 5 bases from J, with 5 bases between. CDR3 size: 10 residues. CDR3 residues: CSVVRETQYF. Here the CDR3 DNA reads TGCAGCGTTGTCAGGGAGACCCAGTACTTC.

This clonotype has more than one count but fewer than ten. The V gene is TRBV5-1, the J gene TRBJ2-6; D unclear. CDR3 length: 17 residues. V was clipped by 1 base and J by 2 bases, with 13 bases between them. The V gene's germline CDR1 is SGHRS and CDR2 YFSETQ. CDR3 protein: CASSLQEGRTGANVLTF. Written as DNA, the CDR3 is TGCGCCAGCAGCTTGCAGGAAGGGCGGACTGGGGCCAACGTCCTGACTTTC.

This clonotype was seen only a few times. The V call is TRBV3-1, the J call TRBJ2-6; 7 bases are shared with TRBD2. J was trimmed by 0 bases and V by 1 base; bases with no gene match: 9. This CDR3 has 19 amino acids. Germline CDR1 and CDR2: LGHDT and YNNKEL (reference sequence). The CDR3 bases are TGTGCCAGCAGCCAAGTTAGTGTGCGGGAGTACTCTGGGGCCAACGTCCTGACTTTC. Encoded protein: CASSQVSVREYSGANVLTF.